This T cell receptor beta chain was identified in a study of long-term antiretroviral therapy in people with HIV. Note on this clone: Its antigen remains unknown.

Overall study findings and caveats: It was observed that HIV repertoires exhibited narrower CDR3 length ranges than controls. Transplant-donor-level diversity was not reached after ART, though diversity increased. Samples were collected from about 2004 to 2017 under possibly less effective ART regimens.

Cryopreserved PBMC numbered roughly 0.85-11 million per sample before DNA extraction. Version v3.0 of the immunoSEQ assay ran at survey level. Measured with immunoSEQ multiplex PCR; TCRdb has only the in-frame clones, and not every one. There are 25,000 or so clones in the sample; around 80% occur only once, and about 4.6% lies in the top ten. This clonotype was sampled from a man younger than 35 with HIV. The sample here was unsorted PBMCs, taken 3 years after starting antiretroviral therapy.

In DNA form, the CDR3 reads TGTGCCAGCAGACCCGGCCAGAATGAAAAACTGTTTTTT. Translating gives CASRPGQNEKLFF. The chain joins TRBV7-9 to TRBJ1-4; no clear D gene. The V end was cut by 6 bases, the J end by 5 bases, with 10 bases between. The CDR3 extends over 13 amino acids. The germline V gene encodes CDR1 SEHNR and CDR2 FQNEAQ (reference sequence).